These 6 T cell receptor beta chains were all obtained from the same sample, sequenced in a study of post-analysis software for immune sequencing data. The study's findings and limits: Patients had higher frequencies than controls of a handful of TRBV segments, including TRBV5-6, TRBV5-1 and TRBV20-1.

TCR beta libraries were prepared from cDNA with unique molecular identifiers. Via MiXCR, TCRdb re-called the PCR reads, giving one row per CDR3 protein. The sample yields about 460,000 distinct CDR3 sequences, approximately 46% seen once. For these receptors, no antigen is known. Sequences were obtained from blood. The receptors originated from a girl aged 10 to 17 with multiple sclerosis.

This clonotype was recorded a few times. The CDR3 region is CASTAGEDEHGYTF. The CDR3, as DNA: TGTGCCAGCACCGCAGGGGAGGATGAACATGGCTACACCTTC. This chain uses TRBV12-3 or TRBV12-4 with TRBJ1-2, with a tentative D call TRBD1 (6 bases). Trimming took off 7 bases at V and 6 bases at J, with 18 bases between the two ends. The CDR3 is 14 residues long.

A few counts support this clonotype. The V and J genes are TRBV4-3 and TRBJ2-1; 9 nucleotides line up with TRBD2. This CDR3 spans 16 amino acids. Germline V CDR1 and CDR2: LGHNA, YSLEER. The junction had 7 bases not matched to a gene; V was cut back by 0 bases and J by 7 bases. CDR3 loop: CASSQDSSGIKNEQFF. The CDR3 DNA reads as TGCGCCAGCAGCCAAGATTCTAGCGGGATAAAAAATGAGCAGTTCTTC.

The V and J genes are TRBV5-1 and TRBJ2-1; TRBD2 matches 9 bases. Germline V gene lookup returns CDR1 SGHRS and CDR2 YFSETQ. With 0 bases clipped from V and 15 bases from J, the junction kept 16 bases outside the gene matches. The CDR3 sequence is 16 residues long. CDR3 in amino acids: CASSLEGNSGGRDGFF. DNA of the CDR3: TGCGCCAGCAGCTTGGAGGGCAATAGCGGGGGACGGGATGGGTTCTTC.

The chain links TRBV11-2 to TRBJ1-1; D is ambiguous. The CDR3 has 14 residues. Per the germline V gene, CDR1 is SGHAT and CDR2 is FQNNGV. V lost 5 bases and J 1 base, leaving 11 bases between the germline ends. Here the CDR3 DNA reads TGTGCCAGCAGCATACAGATGGGGAACACTGAAGCTTTCTTT. It encodes CASSIQMGNTEAFF.

The chain joins TRBV7-9 to TRBJ1-1; 7 bases align to TRBD1. The CDR3 has 15 amino acids. The V gene end was trimmed by 5 bases and the J gene end by 3 bases; junction bases not matched to a gene: 9. The germline gives CDR1 SEHNR, CDR2 FQNEAQ (reference sequence). This CDR3 reads CASSPNRGQYTEAFF. The CDR3 DNA follows: TGTGCCAGCAGCCCAAATCGGGGACAGTACACTGAAGCTTTCTTT.

This clonotype was picked up a small number of times. The genes are TRBV9 and TRBJ1-2; the D gene is possibly TRBD1 (5 bases). There are 13 residues in the CDR3. Germline assignment: CDR1 SGDLS and CDR2 YYNGEE. The V and J ends lost 4 bases and 8 bases respectively, with 15 bases between them. The CDR3 nucleotides read TGTGCCAGCAGCACGGGGACGGGGGACGGCTACACCTTC. This codes for CASSTGTGDGYTF.